Included here is one T cell receptor (beta chain) sequence, with context. Germline V lookup: CDR1 LGHNA, CDR2 YSLEER. The ends lost 6 bases at V and 6 bases at J; junction bases unmatched: 4. CDR3 length equals 12 residues. The sample originates from a study of blood T cell repertoires in COVID-19. Study overall: Samples came from the United States, Italy and Spain, spanning acute and convalescent COVID-19. Sources were T cells, B-cell-depleted T cells, or PBMCs; the material itself was cDNA or gDNA.

In the authors' workflow: Reference gene primer amplification gave estimated nucleated cell counts. Clones were read by immunoSEQ multiplex PCR, and TCRdb kept only the in-frame ones, dropping some. V, J and clone size derive from that table, while D and trimming were established from the DNA sequence. The sample shows around 80,000 clones, more than 65% of them seen only once. The gene calls are TRBV4-3 and TRBJ1-1, with 7 bases aligning to TRBD1. This TCR derives from a woman aged 80 or over with active or convalescent COVID-19. Sequencing used peripheral blood. The DNA of the CDR3 is TGCGCCAGCAGAGGGGGCTTGGCTGAAGCTTTCTTT. The encoded protein is CASRGGLAEAFF.